The next 7 T cell receptor beta chains were all read from a single sample in a study of blood T cell repertoires in COVID-19. The assay was immunoSEQ multiplex PCR, and TCRdb's table has in-frame clones only and misses some. The repertoire has some 150,000 clones, around 92% of them found once; the top ten carry approximately 2.9%. The sequencing sample was made of peripheral blood. The receptors here all came from a man in his sixties with acute or convalescent COVID-19.

This clone was seen more than once but under ten times. The chain carries TRBV3-1 (or the pseudogene TRBV3-2) and TRBJ1-2; tentative D call: TRBD1 (5 bases). Trimming shortened V by 3 bases and J by 7 bases, and 15 bases separated the two germline ends. Germline V gives CDR1 LGHDT, CDR2 YNNKEL (reference sequence). The CDR3 has 14 amino acids. The DNA of the CDR3 is TGTGCCAGCAGCCACGAGACAGTAAGAGGTGGCTACACCTTC. Its protein product is CASSHETVRGGYTF.

V gene TRBV5-1 combines with J gene TRBJ1-1; TRBD1 matches at 7 bases. Germline CDR1 and CDR2: SGHRS and YFSETQ. The ends lost 4 bases at V and 1 base at J; junction bases unmatched: 10. The CDR3 is 16 residues long. DNA for the CDR3: TGCGCCAGCAGCCCTCGACAGGGAGGAGGGAACACTGAAGCTTTCTTT. Protein sequence: CASSPRQGGGNTEAFF.

The V call is TRBV2, the J call TRBJ1-1, with D possibly TRBD1 on 6 matching bases. CDR3 length equals 11 residues. Trimming stripped 6 bases from V and 6 bases from J, with 8 bases between. In germline, CDR1 is SNHLY, CDR2 FYNNEI. The CDR3, as DNA: TGTGCCAGCAGGGGGGCAGCTGAAGCTTTCTTT. Its protein is CASRGAAEAFF.

The chain recombines TRBV7-2 with TRBJ1-1, with D possibly being TRBD1 (6 bases). The CDR3 covers 14 residues. Between the trimmed V and J ends, which lost 7 bases and 5 bases, there was a span of 17 bases. Germline CDR1 reads SGHTA; CDR2 reads FQGNSA. CDR3 nucleotides: TGTGCCAGCAAGCAACAGGGAGGGCGGACTGAAGCTTTCTTT. Translation: CASKQQGGRTEAFF.

This rearrangement joins TRBV6-7 to TRBJ1-2; the D gene is possibly TRBD1 (5 bases). TRBV6-7 qualifies as an ORF whose function is uncertain. The CDR3 length is 13 residues. The V end lost 5 bases, the J end lost 2 bases, and 9 bases lay between the germline ends. The CDR3 DNA sequence: TGTGCCAGCAGTCAACAGGAGAACTATGGCTACACCTTC. Translated, it gives CASSQQENYGYTF.

This sequence joins TRBV6-5 and TRBJ2-7; no reliable D call. Trimming removed 5 bases at V and 3 bases at J, with 14 bases between. Germline loops: CDR1 MNHEY, CDR2 SVGAGI. This CDR3 spans 14 amino acids. This CDR3 reads CASSPLGPLYEQYF. The CDR3 coding sequence is TGTGCCAGCAGTCCCCTTGGCCCCCTCTACGAGCAGTACTTC.

The chain is built from TRBV12-3 or TRBV12-4 and TRBJ1-2, with D possibly matching TRBD1 (5 bases). V lost 6 bases and J lost 1, with 9 bases in between. This CDR3 is 13 amino acids long. The CDR3 here is CASSRQNNYGYTF. CDR3 bases: TGTGCCAGCAGCAGACAGAATAACTATGGCTACACCTTC.